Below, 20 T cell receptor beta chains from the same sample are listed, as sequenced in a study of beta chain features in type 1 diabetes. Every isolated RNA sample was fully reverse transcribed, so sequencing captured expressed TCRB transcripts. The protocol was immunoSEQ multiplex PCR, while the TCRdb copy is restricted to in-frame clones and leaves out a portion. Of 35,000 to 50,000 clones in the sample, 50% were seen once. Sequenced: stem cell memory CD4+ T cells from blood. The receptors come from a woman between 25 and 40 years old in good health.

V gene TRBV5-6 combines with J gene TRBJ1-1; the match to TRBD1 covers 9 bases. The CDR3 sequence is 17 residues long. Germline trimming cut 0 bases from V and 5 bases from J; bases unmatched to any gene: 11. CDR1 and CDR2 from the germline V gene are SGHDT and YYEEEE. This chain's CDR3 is CASSLASRQGVWTEAFF. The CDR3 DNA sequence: TGTGCCAGCAGCTTGGCCTCACGACAGGGGGTTTGGACTGAAGCTTTCTTT.

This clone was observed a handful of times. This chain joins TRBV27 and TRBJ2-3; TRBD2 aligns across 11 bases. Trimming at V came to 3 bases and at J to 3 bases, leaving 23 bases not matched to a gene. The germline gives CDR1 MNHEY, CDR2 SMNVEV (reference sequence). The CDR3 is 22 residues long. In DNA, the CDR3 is TGTGCCAGCAGTTTGGGGATTCGGCGTGGATTACTAGCGGGAGATGAAACAGATACGCAGTATTTT. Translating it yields CASSLGIRRGLLAGDETDTQYF.

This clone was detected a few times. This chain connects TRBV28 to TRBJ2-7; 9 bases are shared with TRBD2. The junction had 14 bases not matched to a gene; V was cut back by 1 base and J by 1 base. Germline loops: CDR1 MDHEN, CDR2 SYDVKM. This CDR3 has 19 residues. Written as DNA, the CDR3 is TGTGCCAGCAGTTTATCTTCGGGTGGTCTAGCGGGGTCGTCCTACGAGCAGTACTTC. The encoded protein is CASSLSSGGLAGSSYEQYF.

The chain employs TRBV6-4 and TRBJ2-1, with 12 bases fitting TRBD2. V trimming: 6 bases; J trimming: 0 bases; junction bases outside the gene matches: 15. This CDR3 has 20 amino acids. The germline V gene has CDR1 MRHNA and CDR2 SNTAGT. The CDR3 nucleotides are TGTGCCAGCAGCCCCGAACGCGGACTAGCGGGGCCGCGCTCCTACAATGAGCAGTTCTTC. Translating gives CASSPERGLAGPRSYNEQFF.

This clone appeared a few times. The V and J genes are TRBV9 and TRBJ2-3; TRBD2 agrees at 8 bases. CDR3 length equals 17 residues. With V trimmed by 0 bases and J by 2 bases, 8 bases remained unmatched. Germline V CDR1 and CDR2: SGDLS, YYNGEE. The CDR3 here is CASSVEDAGGLTDTQYF. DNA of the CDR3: TGTGCCAGCAGCGTAGAGGATGCGGGAGGCCTCACAGATACGCAGTATTTT.

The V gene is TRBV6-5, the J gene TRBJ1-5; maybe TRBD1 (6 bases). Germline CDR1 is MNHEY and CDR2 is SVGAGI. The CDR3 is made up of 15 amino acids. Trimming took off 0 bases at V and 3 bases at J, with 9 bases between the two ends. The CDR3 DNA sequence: TGTGCCAGCAGTTACTCGTCAGGGGTCAATCAGCCCCAGCATTTT. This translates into CASSYSSGVNQPQHF.

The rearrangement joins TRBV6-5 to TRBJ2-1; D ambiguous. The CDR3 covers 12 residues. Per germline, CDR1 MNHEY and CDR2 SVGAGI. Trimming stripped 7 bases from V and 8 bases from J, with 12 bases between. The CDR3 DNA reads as TGTGCCAGCACGAACAGTCGCTATGAGCAGTTCTTC. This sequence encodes CASTNSRYEQFF.

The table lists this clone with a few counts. In DNA form, the CDR3 reads TGCAGCGTTGTAGCTGTAAACTATGGCTACACCTTC. Its translation is CSVVAVNYGYTF. This sequence joins TRBV29-1 and TRBJ1-2; D ambiguous. The CDR3 spans 12 residues. Looked up from germline, CDR1 is SQVTM and CDR2 is ANQGSEA. V lost 4 bases, J lost 2 bases, and 8 bases lay in between.

This CDR3 is CASSVLAGGPQEQYF. The CDR3, as DNA: TGTGCCAGCAGCGTCTTAGCGGGAGGGCCTCAAGAGCAGTACTTC. The chain couples TRBV9 to TRBJ2-7, with TRBD2 matching 11 bases. The CDR3 is 15 residues long. Germline CDR1 is SGDLS and CDR2 is YYNGEE. The ends lost 2 bases at V and 7 bases at J; junction bases unmatched: 8.

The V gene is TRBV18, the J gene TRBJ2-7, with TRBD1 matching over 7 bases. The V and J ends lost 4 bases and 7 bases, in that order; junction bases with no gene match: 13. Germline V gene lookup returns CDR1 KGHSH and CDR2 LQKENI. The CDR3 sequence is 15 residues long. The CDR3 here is CASSLGQARMGEQYF. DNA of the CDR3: TGTGCCAGCTCACTAGGACAGGCCCGCATGGGTGAGCAGTACTTC.

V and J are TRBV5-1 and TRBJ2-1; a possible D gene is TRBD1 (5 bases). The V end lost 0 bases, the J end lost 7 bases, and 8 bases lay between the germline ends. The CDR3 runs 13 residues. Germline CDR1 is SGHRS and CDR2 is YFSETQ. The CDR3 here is CASSLGGENEQFF. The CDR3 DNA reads TGCGCCAGCAGCTTGGGGGGCGAGAATGAGCAGTTCTTC.

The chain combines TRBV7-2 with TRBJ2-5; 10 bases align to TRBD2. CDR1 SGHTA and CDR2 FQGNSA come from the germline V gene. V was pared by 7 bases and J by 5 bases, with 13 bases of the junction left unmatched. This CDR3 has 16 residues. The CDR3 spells CASTPRRLAGEETQYF. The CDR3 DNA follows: TGTGCCAGCACCCCGCGGCGACTAGCGGGCGAGGAGACCCAGTACTTC.

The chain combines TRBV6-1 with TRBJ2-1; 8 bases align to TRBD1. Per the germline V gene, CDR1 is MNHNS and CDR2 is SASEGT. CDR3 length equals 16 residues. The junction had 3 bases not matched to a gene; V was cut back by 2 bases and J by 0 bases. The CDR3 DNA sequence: TGTGCCAGCAGTGAATACAGGGGGAGCTCCTACAATGAGCAGTTCTTC. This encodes CASSEYRGSSYNEQFF.

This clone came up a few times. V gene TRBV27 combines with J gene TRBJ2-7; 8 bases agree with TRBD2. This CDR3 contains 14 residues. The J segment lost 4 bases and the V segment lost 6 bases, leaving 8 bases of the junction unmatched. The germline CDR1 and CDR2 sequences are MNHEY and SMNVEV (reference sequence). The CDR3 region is CASRGLAGGYEQYF. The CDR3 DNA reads TGTGCCAGCAGGGGACTTGCGGGGGGATACGAGCAGTACTTC.

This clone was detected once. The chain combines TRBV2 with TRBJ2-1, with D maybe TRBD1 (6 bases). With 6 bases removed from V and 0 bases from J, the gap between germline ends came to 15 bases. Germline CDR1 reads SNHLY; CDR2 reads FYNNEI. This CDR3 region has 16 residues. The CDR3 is CASRSTGYGSYNEQFF. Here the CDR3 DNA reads TGTGCCAGCAGGTCAACAGGGTACGGCTCCTACAATGAGCAGTTCTTC.

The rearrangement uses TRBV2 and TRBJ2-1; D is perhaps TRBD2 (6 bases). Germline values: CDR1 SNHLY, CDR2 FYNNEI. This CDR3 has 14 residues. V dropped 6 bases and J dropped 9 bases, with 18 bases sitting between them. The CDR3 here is CASRMAGSWGEQFF. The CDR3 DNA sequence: TGTGCCAGCAGGATGGCGGGGAGCTGGGGTGAGCAGTTCTTC.

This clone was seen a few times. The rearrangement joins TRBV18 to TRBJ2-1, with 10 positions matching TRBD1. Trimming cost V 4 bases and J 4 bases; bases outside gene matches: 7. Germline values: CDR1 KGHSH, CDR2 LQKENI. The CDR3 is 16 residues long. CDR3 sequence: CASSLLGTGDYNEQFF. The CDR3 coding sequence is TGTGCCAGCTCACTCCTTGGGACAGGGGATTACAATGAGCAGTTCTTC.

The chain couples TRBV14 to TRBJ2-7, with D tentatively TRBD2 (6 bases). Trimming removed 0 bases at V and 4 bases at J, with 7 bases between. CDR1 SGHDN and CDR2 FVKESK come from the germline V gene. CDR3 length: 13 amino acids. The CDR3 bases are TGTGCCAGCAGCCAAGAACTAGCATACGAGCAGTACTTC. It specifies CASSQELAYEQYF.

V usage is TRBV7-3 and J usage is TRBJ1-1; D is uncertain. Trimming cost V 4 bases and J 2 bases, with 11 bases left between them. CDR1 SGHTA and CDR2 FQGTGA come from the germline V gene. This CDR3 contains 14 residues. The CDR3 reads CASSSQNRNTEAFF. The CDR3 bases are TGTGCCAGCAGCTCCCAGAACAGAAACACTGAAGCTTTCTTT.

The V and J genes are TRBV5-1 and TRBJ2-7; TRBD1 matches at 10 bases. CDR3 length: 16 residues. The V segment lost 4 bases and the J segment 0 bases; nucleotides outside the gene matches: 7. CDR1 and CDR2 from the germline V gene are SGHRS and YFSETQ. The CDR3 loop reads CASSTYRTGGSYEQYF. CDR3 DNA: TGCGCCAGCAGCACCTATAGGACAGGGGGCTCCTACGAGCAGTACTTC.